The 16 T cell receptor beta chains reported below all come from one sample, sequenced in a study of T cells expressing NK-cell markers. For each CDR3 protein, TCRdb gives one entry from its re-call of the 5' RACE reads, without DNA. The ten most abundant clones cover about 11% of a sample with approximately 420,000 distinct CDR3 sequences. Sequencing input: blood T cells: a sorted CD56 or NKG2C T cell subset, CD4+ or CD8+ T cells, or bulk PBMC T cells (not recorded which). The receptors come from a woman between 45 and 65 years old in good health.

The gene calls are TRBV19 and TRBJ1-5; TCRdb's D call of TRBD1 is untestable without DNA. The CDR3 loop spans 15 amino acids. CDR1 is LNHDA and CDR2 is SQIVND in the germline V gene (reference sequence). The CDR3 is CASSIDSGGGQPQHF.

The genes are TRBV7-2 and TRBJ2-5; TCRdb's D call, TRBD2, is unchecked because there is no DNA. The germline CDR1 and CDR2 sequences are SGHTA and FQGNSA. The CDR3 sequence is 16 residues long. CDR3 loop: CASSLLLAGVLETQYF.

The rearrangement links TRBV20-1 to TRBJ1-6; TCRdb reports TRBD1, a call that lacks DNA to check it against. Germline CDR1 and CDR2: DFQATT and SNEGSKA (reference sequence). The CDR3 runs to 17 residues. CDR3 sequence reads: CSARARGSSSYNSPLHF.

This chain uses TRBV20-1 with TRBJ1-5; TCRdb picks TRBD1, but there is no DNA to check that call. Germline-derived CDR1 and CDR2 are DFQATT and SNEGSKA (reference sequence). This CDR3 contains 16 residues. The chain's CDR3 is CSARDLGVGSNQPQHF.

The chain combines TRBV29-1 with TRBJ2-1; TCRdb outputs TRBD2, but without DNA this stays unchecked. Germline CDR1 reads SQVTM; CDR2 reads ANQGSEA. This CDR3 spans 19 amino acids. The CDR3 sequence is CSVESGTSGFESSYNEQFF.

The CDR3 protein is CASSPRPGAGGELFF. The chain links TRBV3-1 to TRBJ2-2; TCRdb names TRBD1, which stays unverified in the absence of DNA. The CDR3 runs 15 residues. CDR1 LGHDT and CDR2 YNNKEL come from the germline V gene (reference sequence).

The chain has TRBV12-3 or TRBV12-4 and TRBJ2-1; with no DNA, the TCRdb D assignment of TRBD2 cannot be verified. The CDR3 length is 13 residues. The CDR3 is CASSPSSGGEQFF.

The rearrangement links TRBV5-6 to TRBJ2-2; TCRdb reports TRBD1, a call that lacks DNA to check it against. Germline V gene lookup returns CDR1 SGHDT and CDR2 YYEEEE. CDR3 length equals 16 residues. The CDR3 loop is CASSLLGQANTGELFF.

The chain employs TRBV4-1 and TRBJ2-1; with no DNA, the TCRdb D assignment of TRBD1 cannot be verified. The CDR3 covers 14 residues. Germline CDR1 MGHRA, CDR2 YSYEKL. The CDR3 spells CASSQPGSRDEQFF.

J is TRBJ2-1 and V is TRBV10-2; the TRBD1 assignment by TCRdb is unverifiable without DNA. The length of the CDR3 is 18 residues. CDR1 is WSHSY, CDR2 SAAADI, per germline. The CDR3 sequence is CASRALGGTGFLYNEQFF.

The chain combines TRBV19 with TRBJ2-1; with no DNA, the TCRdb D assignment of TRBD2 cannot be verified. CDR3 size: 15 residues. The germline V gene encodes CDR1 LNHDA and CDR2 SQIVND (reference sequence). CDR3 loop: CASSMGTSTYNEQFF.

V gene TRBV5-1 combines with J gene TRBJ2-1. The CDR3 covers 13 residues. The germline V gene encodes CDR1 SGHRS and CDR2 YFSETQ. The CDR3: CASSFELYNEQFF.

The rearrangement links TRBV5-1 to TRBJ2-1; TCRdb designates TRBD2, a call that cannot be tested without DNA. The CDR3 has 16 amino acids. From germline, CDR1 is SGHRS and CDR2 YFSETQ. The CDR3 here is CASSPVVAGGLHEQFF. The complete variable domain, with remaining parts taken from reference TRBV5-1 and TRBJ2-1, reads KAGVTQTPRYLIKTRGQQVTLSCSPISGHRSVSWYQQTPGQGLQFLFEYFSETQRNKGNFPGRFSGRQFSNSRSEMNVSTLELGDSALYLCASSPVVAGGLHEQFFGPGTRLTVL.

V and J are TRBV29-1 and TRBJ1-1. Germline V gene lookup returns CDR1 SQVTM and CDR2 ANQGSEA. The CDR3 length is 14 residues. The chain's CDR3 is CSVELVGRNTEAFF.

The V and J genes are TRBV10-3 and TRBJ2-3. This CDR3 is 15 amino acids long. Germline V gene lookup returns CDR1 ENHRY and CDR2 SYGVKD. This chain's CDR3 is CAISESGLSTDTQYF.

The CDR3: CATSAGTPLHF. This sequence joins TRBV12-3 or TRBV12-4 and TRBJ1-6. This CDR3 has 11 residues.